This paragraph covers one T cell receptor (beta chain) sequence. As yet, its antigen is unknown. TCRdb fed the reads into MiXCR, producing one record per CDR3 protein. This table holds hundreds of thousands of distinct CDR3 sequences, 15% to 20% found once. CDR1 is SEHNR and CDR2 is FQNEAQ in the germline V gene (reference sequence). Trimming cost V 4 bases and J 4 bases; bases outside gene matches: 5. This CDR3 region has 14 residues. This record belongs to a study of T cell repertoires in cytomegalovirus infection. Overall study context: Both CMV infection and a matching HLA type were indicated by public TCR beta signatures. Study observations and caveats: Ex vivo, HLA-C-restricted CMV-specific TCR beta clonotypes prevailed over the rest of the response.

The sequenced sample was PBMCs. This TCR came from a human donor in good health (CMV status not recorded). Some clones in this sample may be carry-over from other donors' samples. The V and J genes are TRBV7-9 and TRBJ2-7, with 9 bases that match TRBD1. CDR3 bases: TGTGCCAGCAGCTACGGACAGGGGCAATACGAGCAGTACTTC. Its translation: CASSYGQGQYEQYF. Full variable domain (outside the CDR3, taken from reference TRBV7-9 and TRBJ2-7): DTGVSQNPRHKITKRGQNVTFRCDPISEHNRLYWYRQTLGQGPEFLTYFQNEAQLEKSRLLSDRFSAERPKGSFSTLEIQRTEQGDSAMYLCASSYGQGQYEQYFGPGTRLTVT.